The following is a T cell receptor (beta chain) sequence with its context. Its antigen is currently unknown. This entry is derived from a study of T cell responses to AZD1222 COVID-19 vaccine. The overall study: Second-dose intervals of approximately 4 or approximately 12 weeks were pooled.

V gave up 0 bases and J gave up 2 bases, with 11 bases separating them. The CDR3 runs 16 residues. Germline values: CDR1 SGDLS, CDR2 YYNGEE. Assay used: immunoSEQ multiplex PCR; TCRdb lists only in-frame clones, some missing. The data show 110,000 to 150,000 clones, about 93% seen once. Study-level findings and limits: Just a handful of AZD1222 recipients tested seropositive at baseline.

The origin of this receptor is an adult in good health. Sequencing used peripheral blood, obtained on day 0 of AZD1222 vaccination. V and J are TRBV9 and TRBJ2-2; D is unclear. The CDR3 DNA follows: TGTGCCAGCAGCGTAGAAGCGCTTTCTAACACCGGGGAGCTGTTTTTT. This sequence encodes CASSVEALSNTGELFF. Using reference TRBV9 and TRBJ2-2 for the parts outside the CDR3, the full variable domain is DSGVTQTPKHLITATGQRVTLRCSPRSGDLSVYWYQQSLDQGLQFLIQYYNGEERAKGNILERFSAQQFPDLHSELNLSSLELGDSALYFCASSVEALSNTGELFFGEGSRLTVL.